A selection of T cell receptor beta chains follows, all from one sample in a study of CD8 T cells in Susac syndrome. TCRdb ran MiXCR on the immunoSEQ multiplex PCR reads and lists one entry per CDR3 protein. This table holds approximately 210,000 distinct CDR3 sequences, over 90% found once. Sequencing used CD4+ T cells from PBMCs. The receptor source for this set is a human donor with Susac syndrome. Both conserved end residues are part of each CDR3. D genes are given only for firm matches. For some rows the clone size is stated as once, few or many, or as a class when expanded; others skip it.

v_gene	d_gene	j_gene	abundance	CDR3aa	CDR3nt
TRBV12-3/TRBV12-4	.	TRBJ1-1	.	CASSLLRFTEAFF	TGTGCCAGCAGTTTACTTCGGTTCACTGAAGCTTTCTTT
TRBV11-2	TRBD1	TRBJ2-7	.	CASSVLGQGIYEQYF	TGTGCCAGCAGCGTCCTCGGACAGGGGATCTACGAGCAGTACTTC
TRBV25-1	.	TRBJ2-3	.	CASSPAGGYTDTQYF	TGTGCCAGCAGTCCGGCTGGGGGATACACAGATACGCAGTATTTT
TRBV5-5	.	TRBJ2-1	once	CASSRTATSYNEQFF	TGTGCCAGCAGCCGTACAGCTACCTCCTACAATGAGCAGTTCTTC
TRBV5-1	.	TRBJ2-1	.	CASSPKQGLNRGNEQFF	TGCGCCAGCAGCCCGAAGCAGGGCCTTAACCGGGGCAATGAGCAGTTCTTC
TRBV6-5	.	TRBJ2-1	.	CASSPITGGGNEQFF	TGTGCCAGCAGTCCAATTACGGGTGGAGGGAATGAGCAGTTCTTC
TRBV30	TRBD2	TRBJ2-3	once	CAWSRRGSTDTQYF	TGTGCCTGGAGTCGGCGGGGGAGCACAGATACGCAGTATTTT
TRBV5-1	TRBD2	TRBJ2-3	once	CASSSSGLAGGNTQYF	TGCGCCAGCAGCTCCTCGGGACTAGCGGGGGGTAATACGCAGTATTTT
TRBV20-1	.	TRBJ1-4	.	CSAPRVGANEKLFF	TGCAGTGCCCCAAGGGTGGGGGCTAATGAAAAACTGTTTTTT
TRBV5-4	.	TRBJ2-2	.	CASSLAKYSNTGELFF	TGTGCCAGCAGCTTGGCCAAGTATTCTAACACCGGGGAGCTGTTTTTT
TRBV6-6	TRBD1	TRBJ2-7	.	CASSYGTGGLGEQYF	TGTGCCAGCAGTTACGGAACAGGGGGGTTGGGCGAGCAGTACTTC
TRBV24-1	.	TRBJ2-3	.	CATSDRYGVGADTQYF	TGTGCCACCAGTGATCGGTACGGGGTAGGGGCAGATACGCAGTATTTT
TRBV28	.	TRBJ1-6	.	CASLGTLNSPLHF	TGTGCCAGCCTCGGGACCCTGAATTCACCCCTCCACTTT
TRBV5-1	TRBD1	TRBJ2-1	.	CASSPYTGGDEQFF	TGCGCCAGCAGCCCCTACACAGGGGGCGATGAGCAGTTCTTC